This T cell receptor (beta chain) was observed in a study of graft-versus-host responses after intestinal transplantation. The overall study: Every recipient underwent anti-thymocyte globulin induction, then tacrolimus and steroids for roughly 3 years.

Assay used: immunoSEQ multiplex PCR; TCRdb lists only in-frame clones, some missing. The table has tens of thousands of clones, 94% seen once; the top ten hold approximately 0.2%. Study observations and caveats: Circulating GvH clone levels at their peak were associated with HvG declines (early post-transplant).

Details on this clone: What it binds is not known.

Trimming pared 2 bases from V and 1 base from J, leaving 14 bases between. From germline, CDR1 is LNHDA and CDR2 SQIVND (reference sequence). The CDR3 contains 16 residues. Sequences were derived from unstimulated CD4+ T cells sorted from spleen or lymph node cells, sampled before transplant. The rearrangement links TRBV19 to TRBJ1-1; a possible D gene is TRBD1 (6 bases). The TCR comes from a human donor who was the organ donor for an intestinal transplant. The CDR3 sequence is CASSIPWGRGNTEAFF. In DNA, the CDR3 is TGTGCCAGTAGTATACCGTGGGGGCGAGGGAACACTGAAGCTTTCTTT.